This T cell receptor beta chain came from a study of human thymus T cells. An approximately 0.45-1 mL peripheral blood aliquot was taken intraoperatively from four of eight donors. All available leukocytes, rather than a set cell count, yielded the blood DNA. Sequencing used immunoSEQ multiplex PCR; TCRdb keeps in-frame clones, though not all of them. Of about 44,000 clones listed, 90% to 95% were seen once; the top ten hold about 0.12%. V shed 6 bases and J shed 0 bases, with 21 bases lying between them. Germline V gives CDR1 MNHEY, CDR2 SMNVEV (reference sequence). The CDR3 contains 17 residues. The rearrangement links TRBV27 to TRBJ2-7; weak D call: TRBD1 (6 bases). The sample taken for sequencing was blood. The receptor's source is a boy less than two years old with a congenital heart defect but otherwise immunologically healthy. The CDR3 bases are TGTGCCAGCAGCCAAACCTCGACAGGTCCCTACTCCTACGAGCAGTACTTC. It is translated as CASSQTSTGPYSYEQYF.